Described below is a single T cell receptor beta chain sequence and its context. Its antigen remains unidentified. The sample originates from a study of graft-versus-host responses after intestinal transplantation. Study-level information: Transplants given to recipients were multivisceral, liver-intestinal, or isolated intestinal. Uniformly, recipients were administered anti-thymocyte globulin induction with subsequent tacrolimus and steroids for roughly three years.

Notes on the study in general: Peak GvH clone levels in circulation were associated with early post-transplant HvG declines. Marrow from the recipient contained GvH clones, some of which had appeared first in ileum or blood.

Method: immunoSEQ multiplex PCR; TCRdb's copy keeps in-frame clones and lacks some. The data show about 120,000 clones, with roughly 95% seen just once and more than 2.5% held by the top ten. The sample here was unstimulated CD8+ T cells sorted from spleen or lymph node cells, taken before intestinal transplant. This clonotype was obtained from a human donor who received an intestinal transplant.

This chain's CDR3 is CASSKLDETAYEQYF. In DNA, the CDR3 is TGTGCCAGCAGTAAACTAGACGAAACTGCCTACGAGCAGTACTTC. The chain uses TRBV2 and TRBJ2-7; TRBD2 might be the D (5 bases). In germline, CDR1 is SNHLY, CDR2 FYNNEI. The CDR3 loop spans 15 amino acids. The V gene lost 5 bases and the J gene lost 2 bases, with 16 bases spanning the gap.